The 3 T cell receptor beta chains given below trace back to one sample, sequenced in a study of OX40 agonist ivuxolimab in advanced cancers. Generated by immunoSEQ multiplex PCR, the TCRdb table keeps only in-frame clones and is missing some. In the table there are about 70,000 clones, roughly 87% of which are singletons. This sample comprised CD4+ or CD8+ T cells sorted from blood, obtained in a trial of the OX40 agonist ivuxolimab. These receptors came from an adult with an advanced solid tumor such as melanoma, head and neck, liver or kidney cancer.

The chain uses TRBV18 and TRBJ2-1; the match to TRBD2 covers 10 bases. This CDR3 contains 17 residues. Germline V CDR1 and CDR2: KGHSH, LQKENI. The J segment lost 7 bases and the V segment lost 3 bases, leaving 12 bases of the junction unmatched. Written as DNA, the CDR3 is TGTGCCAGCTCACCTTTCTTCCGAACTAGCGGGGATAATGAGCAGTTCTTC. This encodes CASSPFFRTSGDNEQFF.

The V and J genes are TRBV7-9 and TRBJ2-1; 9 nucleotides match TRBD1. This CDR3 has 15 amino acids. V shed 2 bases and J 7 bases; nucleotides not matched to a gene: 6. Germline V lookup: CDR1 SEHNR, CDR2 FQNEAQ (reference sequence). The CDR3 bases are TGTGCCAGCAGCTTATACAGGGGGCTGGTGAATGAGCAGTTCTTC. Protein: CASSLYRGLVNEQFF.

This chain joins TRBV4-2 and TRBJ2-2; D might be TRBD1 (5 bases). V dropped 4 bases and J dropped 3 bases, with 9 bases sitting between them. The CDR3 is 14 amino acids. Germline V gives CDR1 LGHNA, CDR2 YNFKEQ. The CDR3 region has the DNA TGTGCCAGCAGCCGGACAAAGGACACCGGGGAGCTGTTTTTT. Amino acids: CASSRTKDTGELFF.